Listed below are T cell receptor beta chains from one sample, sequenced in a study of shared clonotypes between healthy human individuals. Some clones are missing from TCRdb's copy, which holds only in-frame ones; the method was immunoSEQ multiplex PCR. Found here are millions of clones, 85% to 95% of them singletons; the top ten hold 0.35% to 0.5%. The sequencing input was naive CD4+ T cells from PBMCs. The receptor source for this set is a young man in good health. Some clones in this sample may be carry-over from other donors' samples. The CDR3 runs from the conserved cysteine through the conserved F or W. A D gene is named only where the DNA matches it firmly. Some rows mark clone size as missing; the rest say once, few, many or name a class of expanded clone.

size: -; D: -; V: TRBV20-1; J: TRBJ2-1; CDR3: CSAPGYNEQFF; DNA: TGCAGTGCCCCGGGTTACAATGAGCAGTTCTTC
size: -; D: -; V: TRBV7-8; J: TRBJ1-4; CDR3: CASSLRQGLREKLFF; DNA: TGTGCCAGCAGCTTAAGGCAGGGACTACGGGAAAAACTGTTTTTT
size: once; D: -; V: TRBV4-1; J: TRBJ2-2; CDR3: CASSQSGIANTGELFF; DNA: TGCGCCAGCAGCCAATCCGGGATCGCGAACACCGGGGAGCTGTTTTTT
size: -; D: -; V: TRBV27; J: TRBJ2-3; CDR3: CASSRRDRRTDTQYF; DNA: TGTGCCAGCAGTCGGAGGGACAGAAGAACAGATACGCAGTATTTT
size: -; D: -; V: TRBV5-1; J: TRBJ1-4; CDR3: CASSLGLGEKLFF; DNA: TGCGCCAGCAGCTTGGGGTTGGGTGAAAAACTGTTTTTT
size: -; D: -; V: TRBV4-1; J: TRBJ2-7; CDR3: CASSQERFSYEQYF; DNA: TGCGCCAGCAGCCAAGAACGGTTCTCCTACGAGCAGTACTTC
size: -; D: TRBD1; V: TRBV6-1; J: TRBJ2-7; CDR3: CASSAPGQGAYEQYF; DNA: TGTGCCAGCAGTGCACCGGGACAGGGGGCGTACGAGCAGTACTTC
size: once; D: -; V: TRBV5-4; J: TRBJ2-5; CDR3: CASSQQRVSPETQYF; DNA: TGTGCCAGCAGCCAACAGAGGGTATCCCCAGAGACCCAGTACTTC
size: -; D: TRBD2; V: TRBV7-2; J: TRBJ2-2; CDR3: CASSLEGLAGATTGELFF; DNA: TGTGCCAGCAGCTTAGAGGGACTAGCGGGAGCTACCACCGGGGAGCTGTTTTTT
size: -; D: TRBD1; V: TRBV9; J: TRBJ2-1; CDR3: CASNRDRIYNEQFF; DNA: TGTGCCAGCAACCGGGACAGGATCTACAATGAGCAGTTCTTC
size: -; D: -; V: TRBV2; J: TRBJ2-3; CDR3: CASSDEDTQYF; DNA: TGTGCCAGCAGTGACGAAGATACGCAGTATTTT
size: -; D: TRBD1; V: TRBV5-1; J: TRBJ2-5; CDR3: CASSLGTGDQETQYF; DNA: TGCGCCAGCAGCCTAGGGACAGGAGACCAAGAGACCCAGTACTTC
size: -; D: TRBD1; V: TRBV5-1; J: TRBJ2-1; CDR3: CASSLDLGDSSYNEQFF; DNA: TGCGCCAGCAGCTTGGATCTTGGGGACAGCTCCTACAATGAGCAGTTCTTC
size: -; D: -; V: TRBV7-7; J: TRBJ2-7; CDR3: CASSLDFATGSEQYF; DNA: TGTGCCAGCAGCTTAGACTTTGCGACTGGAAGCGAGCAGTACTTC
size: -; D: TRBD1; V: TRBV27; J: TRBJ1-1; CDR3: CASTPRGRSEAFF; DNA: TGTGCCAGCACTCCAAGGGGGCGCTCTGAAGCTTTCTTT
size: once; D: TRBD2; V: TRBV9; J: TRBJ2-7; CDR3: CASSPGLAGRYYEQYF; DNA: TGTGCCAGCAGCCCCGGACTAGCGGGCAGATACTACGAGCAGTACTTC
size: -; D: TRBD1; V: TRBV18; J: TRBJ1-4; CDR3: CASSQTGGAHQEKLFF; DNA: TGTGCCAGCTCACAAACAGGGGGCGCCCACCAAGAAAAACTGTTTTTT
size: -; D: -; V: TRBV28; J: TRBJ1-4; CDR3: CASRLHEKLFF; DNA: TGTGCCAGCAGGTTGCATGAAAAACTGTTTTTT
size: -; D: -; V: TRBV5-4; J: TRBJ2-2; CDR3: CASSLAGRVRTGELFF; DNA: TGTGCCAGCAGCTTGGCCGGCAGGGTAAGGACCGGGGAGCTGTTTTTT
size: -; D: TRBD2; V: TRBV14; J: TRBJ2-2; CDR3: CASSPKTSFRTGELFF; DNA: TGTGCCAGCAGCCCGAAGACTAGCTTCCGAACCGGGGAGCTGTTTTTT
size: -; D: -; V: TRBV29-1; J: TRBJ2-7; CDR3: CSVAGIYVGEQYF; DNA: TGCAGCGTTGCGGGGATCTACGTCGGGGAGCAGTACTTC
size: few; D: -; V: TRBV9; J: TRBJ1-2; CDR3: CASSSINRGYTF; DNA: TGTGCCAGCAGCTCAATCAACAGAGGCTACACCTTC
size: -; D: TRBD2; V: TRBV5-1; J: TRBJ2-3; CDR3: CASSLASGTNTDTQYF; DNA: TGCGCCAGCAGCTTGGCTAGCGGGACAAACACAGATACGCAGTATTTT
size: -; D: TRBD2; V: TRBV15; J: TRBJ2-7; CDR3: CATSRDISGRAYEQYF; DNA: TGTGCCACCAGCAGAGATATTAGCGGGAGGGCTTACGAGCAGTACTTC
size: -; D: -; V: TRBV19; J: TRBJ2-3; CDR3: CASSVQTRFTDTQYF; DNA: TGTGCCAGCTCAGTGCAGACTAGATTCACAGATACGCAGTATTTT
size: -; D: -; V: TRBV28; J: TRBJ2-6; CDR3: CASGQSYSGANVLTF; DNA: TGTGCCAGCGGACAGTCCTACTCTGGGGCCAACGTCCTGACTTTC
size: -; D: TRBD1; V: TRBV28; J: TRBJ1-5; CDR3: CASSPGGTVNNQPQHF; DNA: TGTGCCAGCAGTCCCGGCGGGACAGTCAACAATCAGCCCCAGCATTTT
size: -; D: -; V: TRBV21-1; J: TRBJ2-7; CDR3: CASSRVRAPYEQYF; DNA: TGTGCCAGCAGCAGGGTGAGGGCACCCTACGAGCAGTACTTC
size: -; D: -; V: TRBV19; J: TRBJ2-1; CDR3: CASSTSKTGANEQFF; DNA: TGTGCCAGTAGTACTTCGAAAACCGGGGCCAATGAGCAGTTCTTC
size: -; D: -; V: TRBV29-1; J: TRBJ1-1; CDR3: CSVIQSEAFF; DNA: TGCAGCGTCATACAGAGTGAAGCTTTCTTT
size: -; D: -; V: TRBV28; J: TRBJ1-5; CDR3: CASSLSGQPQHF; DNA: TGTGCCAGCAGTTTATCCGGGCAGCCCCAGCATTTT
size: -; D: TRBD1; V: TRBV2; J: TRBJ2-5; CDR3: CASGPWTGRETQYF; DNA: TGTGCCAGCGGACCCTGGACAGGGAGAGAGACCCAGTACTTC
size: -; D: -; V: TRBV19; J: TRBJ2-7; CDR3: CASSTTPGAESYEQYF; DNA: TGTGCCAGTAGTACTACCCCGGGGGCAGAAAGCTACGAGCAGTACTTC
size: -; D: -; V: TRBV5-1; J: TRBJ2-3; CDR3: CASSSSGPSTDTQYF; DNA: TGCGCCAGCAGCTCCAGCGGTCCCAGCACAGATACGCAGTATTTT
size: -; D: TRBD2; V: TRBV13; J: TRBJ2-7; CDR3: CASSLSSGRTTEQYF; DNA: TGTGCCAGCAGCTTAAGTAGCGGGAGGACAACCGAGCAGTACTTC
size: -; D: -; V: TRBV6-6; J: TRBJ2-3; CDR3: CASSYLARGADTQYF; DNA: TGTGCCAGCAGTTACTTAGCGAGGGGGGCAGATACGCAGTATTTT
size: -; D: -; V: TRBV6-1; J: TRBJ2-1; CDR3: CASSSPGPGRFF; DNA: TGTGCCAGCAGTTCCCCGGGGCCGGGACGGTTCTTC
size: -; D: -; V: TRBV11-2; J: TRBJ2-3; CDR3: CASSLITRSDTQYF; DNA: TGTGCCAGCAGCTTAATAACTAGATCAGATACGCAGTATTTT
size: -; D: -; V: TRBV19; J: TRBJ1-4; CDR3: CATKRAPNEKLFF; DNA: TGTGCCACCAAACGGGCCCCAAATGAAAAACTGTTTTTT
size: -; D: -; V: TRBV14; J: TRBJ2-5; CDR3: CASSQGYRVRETQYF; DNA: TGTGCCAGCAGCCAAGGGTACAGGGTCCGGGAGACCCAGTACTTC
size: -; D: -; V: TRBV30; J: TRBJ1-2; CDR3: CAWSPFRNDGYTF; DNA: TGTGCCTGGAGCCCGTTTCGAAACGATGGCTACACCTTC